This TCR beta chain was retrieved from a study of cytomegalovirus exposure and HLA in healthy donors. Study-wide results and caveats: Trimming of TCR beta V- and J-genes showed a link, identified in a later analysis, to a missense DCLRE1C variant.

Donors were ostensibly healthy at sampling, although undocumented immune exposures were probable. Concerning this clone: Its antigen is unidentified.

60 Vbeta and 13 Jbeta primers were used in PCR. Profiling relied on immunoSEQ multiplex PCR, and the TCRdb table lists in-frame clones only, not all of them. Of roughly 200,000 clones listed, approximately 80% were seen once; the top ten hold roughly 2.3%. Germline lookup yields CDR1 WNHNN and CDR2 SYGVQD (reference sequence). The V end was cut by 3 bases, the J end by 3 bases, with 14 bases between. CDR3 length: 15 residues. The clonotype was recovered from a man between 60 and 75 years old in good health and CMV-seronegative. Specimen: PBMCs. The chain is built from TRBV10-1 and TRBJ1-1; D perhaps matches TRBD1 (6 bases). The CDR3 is CASSEVQGWHTEAFF. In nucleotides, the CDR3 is TGCGCCAGCAGTGAAGTACAGGGATGGCACACTGAAGCTTTCTTT.